The clone carrying this T cell receptor (beta chain) was counted between two and nine times. Its antigen is undetermined. Stated time point: patch test 2, 6 weeks after DPC sensitization. The treatment: therapeutic diphenylcyclopropenone sensitization with weekly scalp DPC. This sample is drawn from a study of human T cells and chemical hapten exposure. Across the whole study: Researchers reported sensitizing an approximately 2 cm by approximately 2 cm upper inner arm skin site with 2% DPC. DPC (0.01%) was patch tested on the upper back and read at 6 days.

Attachment of unique molecular identifiers to individual cDNA molecules was performed in the library. Using its own MiXCR run on the RACE reads, TCRdb lists one record per CDR3 protein. Of 120,000 to 150,000 distinct CDR3 sequences detected, over 9.5% appear once; the ten largest clones hold around 1.4%. General study results and limits: With regard to DPC sensitization, TCRs above 1 in 1000 frequency did not change.

Sequencing was performed on whole blood, taken in connection with sensitization to the hapten diphenylcyclopropenone (DPC). The clonotype originates from a woman aged 45-60 years with alopecia areata. Some clones in this sample may be carry-over from other donors' samples.

The CDR3 DNA reads TGTGCCAGCAGTGTTTGGGACAGCCTTTACAATGAGCAGTTCTTC. Translation: CASSVWDSLYNEQFF. The chain carries TRBV6-4 and TRBJ2-1, with TRBD1 identical over 7 bases. Germline values: CDR1 MRHNA, CDR2 SNTAGT. Trimming took 4 bases from V and 4 from J; bases not matched to a gene: 7. CDR3 length equals 15 residues.